This record looks at one T cell receptor (beta chain) sequence and its context. The CDR3 has 15 amino acids. The germline gives CDR1 SQVTM, CDR2 ANQGSEA. The V end lost 6 bases, the J end lost 4 bases, and 21 bases lay between the germline ends. Under the authors' procedure: Amplification of reference gene primers provided the estimated nucleated cell counts. Clones were sequenced by immunoSEQ multiplex PCR, and TCRdb holds only the in-frame ones, with some missing. V, J and clone size were drawn from that table, and D and trimming were deduced from the DNA. The sample has around 330,000 clones; approximately 88% are singletons. This sample was included in a study of blood T cell repertoires in COVID-19.

This clonotype was sampled from a woman in her 30s with COVID-19, enrolled during active disease. Sequenced input: peripheral blood. The chain combines TRBV29-1 with TRBJ1-2; D ambiguous. CDR3 in amino acids: CSVKREPSLIYGYTF. CDR3 DNA sequence: TGCAGCGTCAAACGGGAGCCCTCCTTGATCTATGGCTACACCTTC.